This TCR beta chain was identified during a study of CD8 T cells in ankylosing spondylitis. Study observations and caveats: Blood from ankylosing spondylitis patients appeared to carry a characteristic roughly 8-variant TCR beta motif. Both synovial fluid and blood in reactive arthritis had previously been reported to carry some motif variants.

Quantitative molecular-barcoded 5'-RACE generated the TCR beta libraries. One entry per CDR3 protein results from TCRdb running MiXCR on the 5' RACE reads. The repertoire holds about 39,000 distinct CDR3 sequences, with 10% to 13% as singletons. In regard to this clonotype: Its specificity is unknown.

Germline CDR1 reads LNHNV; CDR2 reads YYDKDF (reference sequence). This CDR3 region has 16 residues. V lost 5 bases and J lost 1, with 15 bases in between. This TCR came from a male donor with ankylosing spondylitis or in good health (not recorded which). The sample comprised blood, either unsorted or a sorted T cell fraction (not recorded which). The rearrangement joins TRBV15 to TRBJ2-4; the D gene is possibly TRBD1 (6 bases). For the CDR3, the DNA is TGTGCCACCAGCCGGGACATCCTAGGGGCCAAAAACATTCAGTACTTC. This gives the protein CATSRDILGAKNIQYF.